This T cell receptor beta chain was recovered during a study of T-cell reconstitution after alpha-beta-depleted transplantation in children. Study-level points and caveats: At day 60, the high TCRbeta diversity found in some patients originated from recipient T cells and thymic progenitors that had survived. Approximately two months post-transplant, alpha-beta T cells reportedly originated from several hundred expanded graft clones. T-cell numbers and diversity one year post-transplant derived largely from freshly generated T cells.

During its preparation, the TCRbeta library received unique molecular identifiers. TCRdb independently ran MiXCR on the PCR reads; one entry per CDR3 protein. The repertoire holds over 200,000 distinct CDR3 sequences, with approximately 8.4% as singletons. On this clonotype: What it binds is not known.

The length of the CDR3 is 12 residues. Trimming removed 6 bases from V and 8 bases from J, with 12 bases in between. This chain links TRBV12-3 or TRBV12-4 with TRBJ2-3; D unresolved. The sample in question was PBMCs, mostly from graft donor cells, obtained 360 days after TCRalphabeta/CD19-depleted stem cell transplant. The receptor was isolated from a male patient aged 2 to 9 who had a stem cell transplant for acute myeloid leukemia, so the T cells may come from the graft donor. In DNA, the CDR3 is TGTGCCAGCAGACTGTGGCGGTCTACGCAGTATTTT. It yields the protein CASRLWRSTQYF.